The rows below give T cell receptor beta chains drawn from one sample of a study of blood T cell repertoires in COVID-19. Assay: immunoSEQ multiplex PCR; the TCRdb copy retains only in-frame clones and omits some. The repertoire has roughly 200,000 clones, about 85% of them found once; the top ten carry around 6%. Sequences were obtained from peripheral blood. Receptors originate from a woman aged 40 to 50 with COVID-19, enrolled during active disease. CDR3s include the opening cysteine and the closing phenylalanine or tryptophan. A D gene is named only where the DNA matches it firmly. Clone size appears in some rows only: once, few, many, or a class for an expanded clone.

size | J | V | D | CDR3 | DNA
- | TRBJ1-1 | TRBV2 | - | CASSERRRYTEAFF | TGTGCCAGCAGTGAACGAAGGCGGTACACTGAAGCTTTCTTT
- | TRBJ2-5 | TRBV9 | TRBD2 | CASSVAGLAGGETQYF | TGTGCCAGCAGCGTAGCAGGGCTAGCGGGGGGGGAGACCCAGTACTTC
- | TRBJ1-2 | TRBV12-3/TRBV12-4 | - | CASRAPGIDGYTF | TGTGCCAGCAGGGCCCCAGGCATCGATGGCTACACCTTC
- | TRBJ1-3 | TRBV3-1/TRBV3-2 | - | CASSQDLVVPGNTIYF | TGTGCCAGCAGCCAAGATCTAGTGGTCCCTGGAAACACCATATATTTT
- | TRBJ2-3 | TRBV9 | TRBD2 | CASGPRGEATDTQYF | TGTGCCAGCGGCCCTCGGGGGGAAGCCACAGATACGCAGTATTTT
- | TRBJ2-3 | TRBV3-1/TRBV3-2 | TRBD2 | CASSQGAGGGTQYF | TGTGCCAGCAGCCAAGGAGCGGGAGGTGGTACGCAGTATTTT
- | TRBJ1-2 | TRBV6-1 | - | CASSEGGSHGYTF | TGTGCCAGCAGTGAAGGGGGCAGCCATGGCTACACCTTC
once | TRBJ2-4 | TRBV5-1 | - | CASSLGSIAKNIQYF | TGCGCCAGCAGCTTGGGCTCTATAGCCAAAAACATTCAGTACTTC
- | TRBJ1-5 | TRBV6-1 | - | CASSEAVGQPQHF | TGTGCCAGCAGTGAGGCGGTTGGGCAGCCCCAGCATTTT
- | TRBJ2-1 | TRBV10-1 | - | CASTASGSYNEQFF | TGCGCCAGCACCGCGTCTGGCTCCTACAATGAGCAGTTCTTC
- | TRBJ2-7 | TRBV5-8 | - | CASSLQRYEQYF | TGTGCCAGCAGCCTACAGAGATACGAGCAGTACTTC